This T cell receptor beta chain was recovered during a study of blood T cell repertoires in COVID-19. After removal of 4 bases from V and 7 bases from J, the junction contained 14 bases not matched to a gene. Germline assignment: CDR1 MDHEN and CDR2 SYDVKM. CDR3 length: 17 amino acids. Original methodology: From reference gene primer amplification, estimates of nucleated cell counts were derived. Data came from immunoSEQ multiplex PCR; TCRdb stores just in-frame clones and leaves some out. V and J calls and clone size are copied from that table; D and trimming were computed from the DNA. The sample includes fewer than 65,000 clones, approximately 85% seen only once; the top ten take around 6%.

The sequence was collected from a man aged 55 to 70 with acute or convalescent COVID-19. Material: peripheral blood. This chain connects TRBV28 to TRBJ1-3, with TRBD1 matching 9 bases. The CDR3 protein is CASSSTSQGARSNTIYF. CDR3 DNA sequence: TGTGCCAGCAGTTCGACCTCACAGGGGGCCAGGTCGAACACCATATATTTT.